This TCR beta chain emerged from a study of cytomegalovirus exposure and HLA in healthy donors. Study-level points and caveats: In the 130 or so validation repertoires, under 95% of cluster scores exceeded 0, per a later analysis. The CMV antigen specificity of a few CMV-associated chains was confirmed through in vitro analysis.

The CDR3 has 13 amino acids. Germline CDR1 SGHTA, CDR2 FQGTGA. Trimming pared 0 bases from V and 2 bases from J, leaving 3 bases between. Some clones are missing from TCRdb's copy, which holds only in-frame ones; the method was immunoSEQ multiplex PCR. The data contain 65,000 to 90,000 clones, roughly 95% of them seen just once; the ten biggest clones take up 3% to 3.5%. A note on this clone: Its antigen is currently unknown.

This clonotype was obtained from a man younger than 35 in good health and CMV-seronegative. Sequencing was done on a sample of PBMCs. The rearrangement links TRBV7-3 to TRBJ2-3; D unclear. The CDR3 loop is CASSLTYTDTQYF. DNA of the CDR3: TGTGCCAGCAGCTTAACGTACACAGATACGCAGTATTTT.